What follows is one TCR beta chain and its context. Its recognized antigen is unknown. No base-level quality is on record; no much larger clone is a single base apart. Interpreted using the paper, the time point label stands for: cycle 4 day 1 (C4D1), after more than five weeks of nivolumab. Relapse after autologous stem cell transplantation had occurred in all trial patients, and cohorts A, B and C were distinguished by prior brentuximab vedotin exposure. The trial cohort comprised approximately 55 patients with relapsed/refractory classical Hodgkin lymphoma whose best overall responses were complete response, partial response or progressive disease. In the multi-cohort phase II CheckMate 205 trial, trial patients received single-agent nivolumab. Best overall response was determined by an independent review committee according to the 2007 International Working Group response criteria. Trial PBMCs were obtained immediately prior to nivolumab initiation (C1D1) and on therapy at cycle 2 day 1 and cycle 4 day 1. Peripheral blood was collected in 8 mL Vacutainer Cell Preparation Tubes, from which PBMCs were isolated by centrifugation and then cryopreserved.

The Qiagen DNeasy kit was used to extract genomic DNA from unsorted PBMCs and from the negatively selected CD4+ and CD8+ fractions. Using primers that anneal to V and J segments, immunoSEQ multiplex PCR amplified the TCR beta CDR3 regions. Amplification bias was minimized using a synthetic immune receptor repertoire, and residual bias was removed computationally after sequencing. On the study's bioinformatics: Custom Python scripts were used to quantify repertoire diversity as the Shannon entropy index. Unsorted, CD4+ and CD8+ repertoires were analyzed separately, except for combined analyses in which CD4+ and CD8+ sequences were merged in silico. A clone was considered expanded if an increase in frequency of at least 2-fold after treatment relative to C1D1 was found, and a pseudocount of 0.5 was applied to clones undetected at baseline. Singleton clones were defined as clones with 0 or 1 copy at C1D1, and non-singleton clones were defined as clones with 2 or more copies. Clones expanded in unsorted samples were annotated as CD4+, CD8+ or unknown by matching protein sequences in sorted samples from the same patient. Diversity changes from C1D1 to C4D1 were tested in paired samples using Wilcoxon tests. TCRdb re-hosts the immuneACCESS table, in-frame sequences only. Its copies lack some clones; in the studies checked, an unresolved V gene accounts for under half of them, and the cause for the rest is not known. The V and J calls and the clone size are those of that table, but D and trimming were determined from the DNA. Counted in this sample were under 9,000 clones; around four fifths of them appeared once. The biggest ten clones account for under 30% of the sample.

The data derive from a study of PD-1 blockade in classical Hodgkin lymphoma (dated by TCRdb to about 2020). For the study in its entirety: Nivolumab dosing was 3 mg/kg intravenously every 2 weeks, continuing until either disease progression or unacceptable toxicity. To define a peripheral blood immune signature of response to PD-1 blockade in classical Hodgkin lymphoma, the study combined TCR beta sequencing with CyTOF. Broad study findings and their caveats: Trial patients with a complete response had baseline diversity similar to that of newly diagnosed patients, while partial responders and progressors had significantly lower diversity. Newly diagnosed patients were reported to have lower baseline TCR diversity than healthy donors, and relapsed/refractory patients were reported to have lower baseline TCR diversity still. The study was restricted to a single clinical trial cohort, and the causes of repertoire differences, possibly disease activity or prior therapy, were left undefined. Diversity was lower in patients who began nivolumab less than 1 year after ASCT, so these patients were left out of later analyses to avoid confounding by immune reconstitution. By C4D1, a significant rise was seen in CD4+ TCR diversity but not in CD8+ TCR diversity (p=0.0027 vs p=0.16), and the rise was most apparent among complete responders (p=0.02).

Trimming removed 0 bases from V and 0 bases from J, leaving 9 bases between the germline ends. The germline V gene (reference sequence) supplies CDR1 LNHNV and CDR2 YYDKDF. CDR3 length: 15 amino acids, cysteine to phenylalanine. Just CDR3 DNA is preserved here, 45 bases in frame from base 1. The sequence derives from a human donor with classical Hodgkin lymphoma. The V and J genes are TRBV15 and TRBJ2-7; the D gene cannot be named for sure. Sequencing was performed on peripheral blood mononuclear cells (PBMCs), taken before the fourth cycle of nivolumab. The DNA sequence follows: TGTGCCACCAGCAGAGATATAGGGCCCTCCTACGAGCAGTACTTC. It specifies CATSRDIGPSYEQYF.